The 4 T cell receptor beta chains in this list originate from one sample, sequenced in a study of T cells in Graves' hyperthyroidism and ophthalmopathy. Amplified TCR beta CDR3 regions derived from RNA transcripts. The HTBI set primed first-round TCR CDR3 RT-PCR. Using its own MiXCR run on the multiplex PCR reads, TCRdb lists one record per CDR3 protein. The sample has approximately 600,000 distinct CDR3 sequences, more than 20% seen once; the top ten hold 30% to 40%. The sample comprised blood. These receptors came from a man aged 25-45 years with Graves' ophthalmopathy.

There are a few counts of this clonotype. This chain joins TRBV28 and TRBJ1-5, with no clear D. The germline V gene has CDR1 MDHEN and CDR2 SYDVKM. The CDR3 is 12 residues long. The ends were cut back, 7 bases at V and 3 bases at J, with 7 bases in the middle. CDR3 DNA sequence: TGTGCCAGCAATCCCATCAATCAGCCCCAGCATTTT. It yields the protein CASNPINQPQHF. The variable domain in full, with the rest retrieved from reference TRBV28 and TRBJ1-5, is DVKVTQSSRYLVKRTGEKVFLECVQDMDHENMFWYRQDPGLGLRLIYFSYDVKMKEKGDIPEGYSVSREKKERFSLILESASTNQTSMYLCASNPINQPQHFGDGTRLSIL.

This clonotype was observed a handful of times. This sequence joins TRBV7-8 and TRBJ2-5; D is ambiguous. V shed 1 base and J shed 5 bases, with 17 bases lying between them. The CDR3 covers 16 residues. The V gene's germline CDR1 is SGHVS and CDR2 FQNEAQ. The CDR3 DNA reads as TGTGCCAGCAGCTTAGGGGGTCCAGGTTTTATGGAGACCCAGTACTTC. Translation gives CASSLGGPGFMETQYF.

This clonotype has a handful of counts. The chain employs TRBV28 and TRBJ1-5; D gene uncertain. Trimming took off 7 bases at V and 9 bases at J, with 16 bases between the two ends. This CDR3 spans 13 amino acids. CDR1 and CDR2 from the germline V gene are MDHEN and SYDVKM. The CDR3 is CASTQERMRPQHF. CDR3 in DNA: TGTGCCAGCACCCAGGAGCGGATGAGGCCCCAGCATTTT.

This clonotype was observed a handful of times. This chain connects TRBV12-3 or TRBV12-4 to TRBJ2-2; D perhaps matches TRBD1 (7 bases). V was cut by 0 bases and J by 2 bases, with 13 bases left in between. The CDR3 covers 17 residues. In nucleotides, the CDR3 is TGTGCCAGCAGTTTAGCGCTAGGAGGGGGCAACACCGGGGAGCTGTTTTTT. As protein: CASSLALGGGNTGELFF.